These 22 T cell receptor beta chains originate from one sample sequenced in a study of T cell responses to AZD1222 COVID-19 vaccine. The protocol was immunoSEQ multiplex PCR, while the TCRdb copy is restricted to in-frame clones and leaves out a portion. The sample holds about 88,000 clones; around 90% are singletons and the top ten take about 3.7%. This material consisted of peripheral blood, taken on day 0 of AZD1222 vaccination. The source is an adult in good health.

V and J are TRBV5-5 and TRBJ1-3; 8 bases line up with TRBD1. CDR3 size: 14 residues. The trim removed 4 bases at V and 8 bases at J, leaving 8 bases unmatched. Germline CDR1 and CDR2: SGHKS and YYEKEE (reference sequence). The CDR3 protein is CASSRQGYRDTIYF. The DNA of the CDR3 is TGTGCCAGCAGCCGACAGGGGTACCGGGACACCATATATTTT.

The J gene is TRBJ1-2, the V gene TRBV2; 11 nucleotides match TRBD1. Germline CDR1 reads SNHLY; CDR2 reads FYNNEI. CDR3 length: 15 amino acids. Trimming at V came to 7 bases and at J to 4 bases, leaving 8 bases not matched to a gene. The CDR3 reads CASKRTGGESYGYTF. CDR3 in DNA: TGTGCCAGCAAGAGGACAGGGGGCGAAAGCTATGGCTACACCTTC.

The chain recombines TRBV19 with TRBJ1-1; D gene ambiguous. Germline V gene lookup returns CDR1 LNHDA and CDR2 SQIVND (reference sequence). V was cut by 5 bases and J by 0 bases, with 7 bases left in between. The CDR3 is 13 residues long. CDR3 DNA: TGTGCCAGTAGTTCCCGGATGAACACTGAAGCTTTCTTT. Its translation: CASSSRMNTEAFF.

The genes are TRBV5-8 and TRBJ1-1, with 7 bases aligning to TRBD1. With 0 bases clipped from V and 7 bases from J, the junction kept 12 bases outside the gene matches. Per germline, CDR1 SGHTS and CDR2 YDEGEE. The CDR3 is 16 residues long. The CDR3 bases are TGTGCCAGCAGCTTGGTTGGCAGGGGGGCAGAGAGTGAAGCTTTCTTT. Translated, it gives CASSLVGRGAESEAFF. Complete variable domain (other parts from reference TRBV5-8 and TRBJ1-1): EAGVTQSPTHLIKTRGQQATLRCSPISGHTSVYWYQQALGLGLQFLLWYDEGEERNRGNFPPRFSGRQFPNYSSELNVNALELEDSALYLCASSLVGRGAESEAFFGQGTRLTVV.

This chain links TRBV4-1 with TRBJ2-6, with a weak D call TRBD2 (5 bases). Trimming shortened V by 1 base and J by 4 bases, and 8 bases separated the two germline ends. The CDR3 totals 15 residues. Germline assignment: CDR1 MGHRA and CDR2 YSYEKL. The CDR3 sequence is CASSQAGSGANVLTF. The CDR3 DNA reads TGCGCCAGCAGCCAAGCGGGGTCCGGGGCCAACGTCCTGACTTTC.

In nucleotides, the CDR3 is TGTGCCAGCTCACCACCAGGGCCTTACGAGCAGTACTTC. Residues: CASSPPGPYEQYF. The chain is built from TRBV18 and TRBJ2-7; D is uncertain. The germline V gene encodes CDR1 KGHSH and CDR2 LQKENI. V was trimmed by 0 bases and J by 4 bases, leaving 7 bases between them. CDR3 length: 13 residues.

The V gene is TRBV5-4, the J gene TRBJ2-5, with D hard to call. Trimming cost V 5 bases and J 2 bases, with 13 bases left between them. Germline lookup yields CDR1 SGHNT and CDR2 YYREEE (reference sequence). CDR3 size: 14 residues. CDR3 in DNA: TGTGCCAGCAGTTCCGGAAGGCGGCAAGAGACCCAGTACTTC. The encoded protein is CASSSGRRQETQYF.

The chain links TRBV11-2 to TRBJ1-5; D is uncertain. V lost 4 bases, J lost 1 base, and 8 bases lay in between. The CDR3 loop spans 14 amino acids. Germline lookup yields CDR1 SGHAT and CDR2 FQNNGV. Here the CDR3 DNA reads TGTGCCAGCAGCTCAGGACTGAGCAATCAGCCCCAGCATTTT. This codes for CASSSGLSNQPQHF.

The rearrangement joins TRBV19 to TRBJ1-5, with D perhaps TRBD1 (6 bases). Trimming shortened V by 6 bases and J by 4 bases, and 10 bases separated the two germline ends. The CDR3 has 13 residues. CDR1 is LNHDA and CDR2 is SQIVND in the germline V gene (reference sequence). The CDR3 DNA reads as TGTGCCAGTAGCCCGGACAGAAATCAGCCCCAGCATTTT. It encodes CASSPDRNQPQHF.

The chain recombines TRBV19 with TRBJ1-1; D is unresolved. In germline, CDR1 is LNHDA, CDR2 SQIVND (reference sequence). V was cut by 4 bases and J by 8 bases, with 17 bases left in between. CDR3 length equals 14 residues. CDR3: CASSTRSGGGEAFF. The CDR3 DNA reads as TGTGCCAGTAGTACCCGTTCAGGAGGAGGAGAAGCTTTCTTT. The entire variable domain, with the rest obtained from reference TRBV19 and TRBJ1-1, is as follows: DGGITQSPKYLFRKEGQNVTLSCEQNLNHDAMYWYRQDPGQGLRLIYYSQIVNDFQKGDIAEGYSVSREKKESFPLTVTSAQKNPTAFYLCASSTRSGGGEAFFGQGTRLTVV.

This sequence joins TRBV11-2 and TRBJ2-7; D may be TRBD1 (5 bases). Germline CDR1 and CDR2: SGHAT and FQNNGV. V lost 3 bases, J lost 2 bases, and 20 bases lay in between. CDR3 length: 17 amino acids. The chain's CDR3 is CASSFGLGQGNTYEQYF. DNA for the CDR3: TGTGCCAGCAGCTTCGGGTTAGGGCAGGGCAACACCTACGAGCAGTACTTC.

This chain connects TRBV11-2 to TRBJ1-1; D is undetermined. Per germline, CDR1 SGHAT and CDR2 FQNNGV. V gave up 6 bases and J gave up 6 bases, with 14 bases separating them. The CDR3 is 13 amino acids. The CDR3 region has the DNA TGTGCCAGCAGTGTTGAGTCTGGGGCTGAAGCTTTCTTT. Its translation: CASSVESGAEAFF.

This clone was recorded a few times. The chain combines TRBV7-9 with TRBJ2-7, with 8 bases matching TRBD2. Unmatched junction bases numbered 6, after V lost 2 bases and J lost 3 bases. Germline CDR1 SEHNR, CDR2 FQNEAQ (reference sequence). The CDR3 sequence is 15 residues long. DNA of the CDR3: TGTGCCAGCAGCTTAATTGGCGGGGGGTTCTACGAGCAGTACTTC. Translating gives CASSLIGGGFYEQYF.

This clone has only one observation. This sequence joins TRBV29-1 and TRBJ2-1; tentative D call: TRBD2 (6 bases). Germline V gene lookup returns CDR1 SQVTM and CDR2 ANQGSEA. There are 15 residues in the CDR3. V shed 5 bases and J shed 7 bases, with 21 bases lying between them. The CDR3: CSVRFDAGPLNEQFF. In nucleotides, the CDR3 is TGCAGCGTTCGATTCGATGCGGGGCCCCTTAATGAGCAGTTCTTC.

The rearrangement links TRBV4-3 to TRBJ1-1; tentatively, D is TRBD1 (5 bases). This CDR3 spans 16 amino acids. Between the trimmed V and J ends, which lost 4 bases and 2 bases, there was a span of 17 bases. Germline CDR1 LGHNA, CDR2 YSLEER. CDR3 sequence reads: CASSLIVSTVNTEAFF. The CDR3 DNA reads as TGCGCCAGCAGCCTCATAGTATCGACAGTTAACACTGAAGCTTTCTTT.

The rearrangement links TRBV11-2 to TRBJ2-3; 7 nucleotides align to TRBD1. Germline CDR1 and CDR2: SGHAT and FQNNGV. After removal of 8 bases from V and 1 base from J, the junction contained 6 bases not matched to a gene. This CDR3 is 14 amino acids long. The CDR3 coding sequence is TGTGCCAGCTGCCGGGACAGATGCACAGATACGCAGTATTTT. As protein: CASCRDRCTDTQYF.

For the CDR3, the DNA is TGTGCCAGCAGTCAAGACAGGGAAAAACTGTTTTTT. It translates to CASSQDREKLFF. V is TRBV27 and J is TRBJ1-4; a weak D match, TRBD1 (6 bases). There are 12 residues in the CDR3. With 5 bases removed from V and 8 bases from J, the gap between germline ends came to 9 bases. Per the germline V gene, CDR1 is MNHEY and CDR2 is SMNVEV (reference sequence).

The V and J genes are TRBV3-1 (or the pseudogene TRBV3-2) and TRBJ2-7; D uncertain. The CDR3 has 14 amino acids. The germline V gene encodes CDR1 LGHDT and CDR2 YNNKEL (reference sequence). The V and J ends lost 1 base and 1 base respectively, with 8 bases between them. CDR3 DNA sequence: TGTGCCAGCAGCCAAGCGGGCGCTTCCTACGAGCAGTACTTC. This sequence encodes CASSQAGASYEQYF.

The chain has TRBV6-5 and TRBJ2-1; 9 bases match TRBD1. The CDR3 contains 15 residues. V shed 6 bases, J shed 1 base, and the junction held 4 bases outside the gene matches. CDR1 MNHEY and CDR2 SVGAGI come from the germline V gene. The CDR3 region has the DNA TGTGCCAGCAGGCCCGGGACAGGGTCCTACAATGAGCAGTTCTTC. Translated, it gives CASRPGTGSYNEQFF.

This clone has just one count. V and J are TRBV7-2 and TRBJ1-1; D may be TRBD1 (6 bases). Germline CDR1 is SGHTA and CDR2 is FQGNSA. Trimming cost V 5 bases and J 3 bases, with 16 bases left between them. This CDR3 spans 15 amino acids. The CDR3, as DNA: TGTGCCAGCAGCGCAGTCAGGGGCGGTTACACTGAAGCTTTCTTT. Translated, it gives CASSAVRGGYTEAFF.

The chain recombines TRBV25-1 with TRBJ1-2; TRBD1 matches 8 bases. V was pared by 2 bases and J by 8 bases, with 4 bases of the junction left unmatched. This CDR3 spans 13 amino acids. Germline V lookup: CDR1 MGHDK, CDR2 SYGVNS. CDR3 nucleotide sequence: TGTGCCAGCAGTGAACCAGGGGGCCAGGGCTACACCTTC. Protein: CASSEPGGQGYTF.

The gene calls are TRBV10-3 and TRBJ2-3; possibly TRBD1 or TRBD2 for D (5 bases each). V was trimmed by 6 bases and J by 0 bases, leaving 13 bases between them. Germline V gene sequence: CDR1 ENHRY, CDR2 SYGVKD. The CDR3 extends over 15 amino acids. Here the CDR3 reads CAIRGTASSTDTQYF. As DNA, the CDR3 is TGTGCCATCAGGGGGACGGCCTCTAGCACAGATACGCAGTATTTT.